Given below is one T cell receptor beta chain in context. What it binds is not known. TCRdb's table, derived via immunoSEQ multiplex PCR, lists solely in-frame clones and lacks some. This sample carries 180,000 or so clones, approximately 89% of them seen once, and the ten largest clones take around 7.2%. The sample comes from a study of cytomegalovirus exposure and HLA in healthy donors. V lost 6 bases and J lost 1, with 16 bases in between. The germline V gene encodes CDR1 SGHRS and CDR2 YFSETQ. The CDR3 covers 15 residues. Study results and caveats: The majority of TCR sequences were rare, yet some public TCRs appeared in many donors. Specific recognition of CMV antigens was confirmed in vitro for three chains (all CMV-associated). A classifier reportedly called cytomegalovirus status with high sensitivity and specificity. Cytomegalovirus-associated TCR beta chains were listed, numbering 150 to 200.

V usage is TRBV5-1 and J usage is TRBJ1-1; D not certain. The sequenced material came from PBMCs. This sequence was found in a man aged 25-40 years in good health and CMV-seropositive. CDR3 bases: TGCGCCAGCACGGTGGGTAGTGGGAGGAACACTGAAGCTTTCTTT. Translating it yields CASTVGSGRNTEAFF. Based on the CDR3 plus reference TRBV5-1 and TRBJ1-1, the full variable domain is KAGVTQTPRYLIKTRGQQVTLSCSPISGHRSVSWYQQTPGQGLQFLFEYFSETQRNKGNFPGRFSGRQFSNSRSEMNVSTLELGDSALYLCASTVGSGRNTEAFFGQGTRLTVV.